Below, one TCR beta chain is given with its context. Antigen unknown. The CDR3 consists of 17 residues. V was clipped by 4 bases and J by 0 bases; unmatched bases: 9. Germline V gives CDR1 SGDLS, CDR2 YYNGEE. The sample belongs to a study of vaccination effects on CD4 cells after COVID-19. The wider study: Both of the two convalescent patients gave a sample, one 16 days and one a week before vaccination.

Profiling relied on immunoSEQ multiplex PCR, and the TCRdb table lists in-frame clones only, not all of them. The table lists approximately 45,000 clones, 70% to 80% of them singletons. Findings and caveats of the study: There was marked clonal contraction among infection- and vaccine-induced clones late after vaccination.

Between days 9 and 11 of culture, CD4+ T cells were separated out. This person caught SARS-CoV-2 sometime from March to December 2020, and PCR testing confirmed the infection. On both days 3 and 7, half of the culture medium was replaced with IL-2 medium. The source is a human donor who had a prior SARS-CoV-2 infection. The chain carries TRBV9 and TRBJ1-3, with TRBD1 matching over 8 bases. The sequencing here drew on CD4+ T cells from PBMCs cultured without peptide, taken before COVID-19 vaccination. DNA for the CDR3: TGTGCCAGCAGCACTTGGACAGGGACCGACTCTGGAAACACCATATATTTT. Its translation: CASSTWTGTDSGNTIYF. The whole variable domain, remainder taken from reference TRBV9 and TRBJ1-3, is DSGVTQTPKHLITATGQRVTLRCSPRSGDLSVYWYQQSLDQGLQFLIQYYNGEERAKGNILERFSAQQFPDLHSELNLSSLELGDSALYFCASSTWTGTDSGNTIYFGEGSWLTVV.